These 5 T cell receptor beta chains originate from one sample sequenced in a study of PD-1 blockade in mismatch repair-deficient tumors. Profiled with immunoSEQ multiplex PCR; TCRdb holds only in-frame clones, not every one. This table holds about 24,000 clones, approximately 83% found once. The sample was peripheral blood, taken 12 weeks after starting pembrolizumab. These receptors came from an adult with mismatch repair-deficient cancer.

CDR3 in DNA: TGCGCCAGCAGCTTGGTAAGACAGGGAGGCACTGAAGCTTTCTTT. As protein: CASSLVRQGGTEAFF. The chain couples TRBV5-1 to TRBJ1-1, with 7 bases lining up with TRBD1. Germline V gene lookup returns CDR1 SGHRS and CDR2 YFSETQ. V lost 0 bases to trimming and J lost 4 bases; unmatched junction nucleotides: 6. This CDR3 comprises 15 residues.

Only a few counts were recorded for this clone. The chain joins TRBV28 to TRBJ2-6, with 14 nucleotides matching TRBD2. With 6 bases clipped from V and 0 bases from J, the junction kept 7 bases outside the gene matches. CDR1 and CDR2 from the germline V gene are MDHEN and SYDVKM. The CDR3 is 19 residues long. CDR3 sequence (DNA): TGTGCCAGCAGGCGGACTAGCGGGAGGCTAAGCTCTGGGGCCAACGTCCTGACTTTC. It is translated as CASRRTSGRLSSGANVLTF.

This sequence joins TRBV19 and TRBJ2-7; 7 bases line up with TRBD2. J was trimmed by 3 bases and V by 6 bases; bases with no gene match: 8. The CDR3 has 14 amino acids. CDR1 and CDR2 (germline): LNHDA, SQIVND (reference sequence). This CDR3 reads CASSLSGLGYEQYF. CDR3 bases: TGTGCCAGTAGCCTTAGCGGGTTAGGCTACGAGCAGTACTTC.

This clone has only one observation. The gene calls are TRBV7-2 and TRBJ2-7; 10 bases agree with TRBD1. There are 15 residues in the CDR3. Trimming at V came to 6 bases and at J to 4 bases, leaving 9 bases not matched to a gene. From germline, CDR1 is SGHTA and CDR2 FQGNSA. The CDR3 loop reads CASRHDRGLEYEQYF. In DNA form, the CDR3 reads TGTGCCAGCAGACACGACAGGGGGCTTGAGTACGAGCAGTACTTC.

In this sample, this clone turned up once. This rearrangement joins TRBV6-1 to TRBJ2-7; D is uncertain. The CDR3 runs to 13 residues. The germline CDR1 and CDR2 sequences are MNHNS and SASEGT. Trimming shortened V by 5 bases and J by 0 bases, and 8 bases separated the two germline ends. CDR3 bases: TGTGCCAGCAGTTCTAGTCCCTCCTACGAGCAGTACTTC. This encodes CASSSSPSYEQYF.